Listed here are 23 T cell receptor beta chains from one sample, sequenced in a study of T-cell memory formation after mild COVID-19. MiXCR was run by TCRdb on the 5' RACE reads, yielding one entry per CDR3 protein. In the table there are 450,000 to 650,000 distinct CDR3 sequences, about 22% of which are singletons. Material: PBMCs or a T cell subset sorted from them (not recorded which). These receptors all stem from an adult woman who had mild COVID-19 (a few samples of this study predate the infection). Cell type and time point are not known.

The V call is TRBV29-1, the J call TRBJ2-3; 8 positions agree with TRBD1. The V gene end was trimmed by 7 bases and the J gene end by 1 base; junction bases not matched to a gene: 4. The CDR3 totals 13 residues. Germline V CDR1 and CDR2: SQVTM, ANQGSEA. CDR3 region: CSDTGQGTDTQYF. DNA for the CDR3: TGCAGCGATACGGGACAGGGCACAGATACGCAGTATTTT.

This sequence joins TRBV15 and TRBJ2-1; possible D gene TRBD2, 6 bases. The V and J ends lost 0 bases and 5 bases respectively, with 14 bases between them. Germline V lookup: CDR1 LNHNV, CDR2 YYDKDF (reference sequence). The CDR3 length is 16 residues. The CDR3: CATSRDSRLVDNEQFF. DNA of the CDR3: TGTGCCACCAGCAGAGATTCGCGACTAGTGGACAATGAGCAGTTCTTC.

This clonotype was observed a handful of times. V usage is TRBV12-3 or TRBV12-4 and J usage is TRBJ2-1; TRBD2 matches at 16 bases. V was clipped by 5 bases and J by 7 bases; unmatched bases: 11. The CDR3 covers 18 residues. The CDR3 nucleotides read TGTGCCAGCAGTCACCTAGCGGGACTAGCGGGAGGGAGAAATGAGCAGTTCTTC. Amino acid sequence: CASSHLAGLAGGRNEQFF.

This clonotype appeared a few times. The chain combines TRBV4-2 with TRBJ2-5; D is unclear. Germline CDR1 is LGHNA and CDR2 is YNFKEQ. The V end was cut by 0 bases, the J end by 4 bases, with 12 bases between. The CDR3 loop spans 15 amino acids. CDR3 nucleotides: TGTGCCAGCAGCCAAGATGTGATAAAGGTAGAGACCCAGTACTTC. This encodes CASSQDVIKVETQYF.

CDR3 nucleotide sequence: TGCAGTGCTAGAGGGGACTTACGCACAGATACGCAGTATTTT. Amino acids: CSARGDLRTDTQYF. The rearrangement links TRBV20-1 to TRBJ2-3; possible D gene TRBD2, 6 bases. V lost 1 base, J lost 1 base, and 9 bases lay in between. This CDR3 has 14 residues. CDR1 DFQATT and CDR2 SNEGSKA come from the germline V gene (reference sequence).

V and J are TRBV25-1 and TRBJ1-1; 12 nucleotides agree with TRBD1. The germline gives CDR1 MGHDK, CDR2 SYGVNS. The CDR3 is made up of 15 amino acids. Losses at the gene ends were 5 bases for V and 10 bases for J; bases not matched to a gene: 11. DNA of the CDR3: TGTGCCAGCAGTACGCCCGGGACAGGGGGCGTTGGAGCTTTCTTT. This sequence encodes CASSTPGTGGVGAFF.

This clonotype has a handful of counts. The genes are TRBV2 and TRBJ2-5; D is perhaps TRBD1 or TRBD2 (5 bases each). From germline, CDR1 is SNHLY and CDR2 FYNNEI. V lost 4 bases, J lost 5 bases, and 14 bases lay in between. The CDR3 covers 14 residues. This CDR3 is CASSGDHRSETQYF. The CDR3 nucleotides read TGTGCCAGCAGTGGGGACCACCGGTCCGAGACCCAGTACTTC.

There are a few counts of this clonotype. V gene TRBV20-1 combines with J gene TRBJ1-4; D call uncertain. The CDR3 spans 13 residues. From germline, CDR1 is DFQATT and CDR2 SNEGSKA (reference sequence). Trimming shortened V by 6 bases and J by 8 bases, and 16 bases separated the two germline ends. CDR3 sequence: CSASFGVEEKLFF. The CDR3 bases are TGCAGTGCCAGCTTCGGAGTGGAAGAAAAACTGTTTTTT.

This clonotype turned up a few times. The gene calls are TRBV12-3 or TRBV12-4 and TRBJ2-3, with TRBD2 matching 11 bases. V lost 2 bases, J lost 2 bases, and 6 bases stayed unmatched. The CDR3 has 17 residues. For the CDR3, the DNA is TGTGCCAGCAGTTTAAACCGGGGACTAGCGGTCACAGATACGCAGTATTTT. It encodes CASSLNRGLAVTDTQYF.

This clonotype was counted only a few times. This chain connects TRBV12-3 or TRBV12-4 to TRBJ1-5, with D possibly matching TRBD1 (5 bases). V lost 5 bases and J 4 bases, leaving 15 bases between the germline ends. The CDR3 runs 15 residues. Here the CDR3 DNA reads TGTGCCAGCAGTCTTTGGGAGGCAGGGAATCAGCCCCAGCATTTT. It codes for CASSLWEAGNQPQHF.

In nucleotides, the CDR3 is TGCAGCGTTGAGGTACCGGGCAGGTACGAGCAGTACTTC. It specifies CSVEVPGRYEQYF. The chain has TRBV29-1 and TRBJ2-7; no reliable D call. This CDR3 contains 13 residues. The V gene lost 3 bases and the J gene lost 4 bases, with 13 bases spanning the gap. CDR1 SQVTM and CDR2 ANQGSEA come from the germline V gene.

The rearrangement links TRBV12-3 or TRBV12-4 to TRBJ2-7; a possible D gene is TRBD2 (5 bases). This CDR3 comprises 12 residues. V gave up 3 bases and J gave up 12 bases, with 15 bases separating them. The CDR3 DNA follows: TGTGCCAGCAGTTTGGGAGCAACGGGGATGTACTTC. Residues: CASSLGATGMYF.

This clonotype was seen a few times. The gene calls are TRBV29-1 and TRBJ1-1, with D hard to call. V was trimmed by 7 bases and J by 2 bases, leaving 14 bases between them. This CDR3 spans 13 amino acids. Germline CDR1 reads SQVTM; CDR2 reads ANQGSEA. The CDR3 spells CSATGPVNTEAFF. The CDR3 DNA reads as TGCAGCGCTACCGGGCCAGTCAACACTGAAGCTTTCTTT.

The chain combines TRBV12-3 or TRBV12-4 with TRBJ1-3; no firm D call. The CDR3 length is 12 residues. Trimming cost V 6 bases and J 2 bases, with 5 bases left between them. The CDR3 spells CASSSAGNTIYF. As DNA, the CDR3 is TGTGCCAGCAGCTCGGCTGGAAACACCATATATTTT.

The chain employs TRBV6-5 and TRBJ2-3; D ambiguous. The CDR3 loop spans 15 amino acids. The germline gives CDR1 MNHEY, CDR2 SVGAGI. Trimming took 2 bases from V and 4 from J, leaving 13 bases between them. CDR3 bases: TGTGCCAGCAGTTACCGAAGAATTACAGCAGATACGCAGTATTTT. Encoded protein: CASSYRRITADTQYF.

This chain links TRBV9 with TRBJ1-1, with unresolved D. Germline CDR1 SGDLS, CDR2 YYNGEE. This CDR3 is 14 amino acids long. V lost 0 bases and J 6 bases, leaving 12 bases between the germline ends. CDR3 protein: CASSVAPTPAEAFF. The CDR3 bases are TGTGCCAGCAGCGTAGCCCCCACACCTGCTGAAGCTTTCTTT. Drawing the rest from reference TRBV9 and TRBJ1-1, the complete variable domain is DSGVTQTPKHLITATGQRVTLRCSPRSGDLSVYWYQQSLDQGLQFLIQYYNGEERAKGNILERFSAQQFPDLHSELNLSSLELGDSALYFCASSVAPTPAEAFFGQGTRLTVV.

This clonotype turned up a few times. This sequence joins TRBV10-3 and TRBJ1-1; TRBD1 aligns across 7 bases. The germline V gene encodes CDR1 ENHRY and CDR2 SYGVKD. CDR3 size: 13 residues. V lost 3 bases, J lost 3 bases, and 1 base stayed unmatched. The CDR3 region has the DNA TGTGCCATCAGTGACAGGGGGGACACTGAAGCTTTCTTT. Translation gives CAISDRGDTEAFF.

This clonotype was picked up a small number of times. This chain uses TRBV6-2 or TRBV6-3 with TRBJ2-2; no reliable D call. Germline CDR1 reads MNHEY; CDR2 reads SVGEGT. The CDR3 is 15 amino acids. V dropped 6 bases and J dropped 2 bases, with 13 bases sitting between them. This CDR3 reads CASSWGNPNTGELFF. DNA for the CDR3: TGTGCCAGCAGCTGGGGAAACCCAAACACCGGGGAGCTGTTTTTT.

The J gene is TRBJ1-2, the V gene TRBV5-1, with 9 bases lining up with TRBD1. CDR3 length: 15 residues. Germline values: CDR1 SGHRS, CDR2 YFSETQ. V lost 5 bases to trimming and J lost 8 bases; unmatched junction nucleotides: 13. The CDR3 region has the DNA TGCGCCAGCAGACCCGCCCCACAGGGGGCAGGCGGCTACACCTTC. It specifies CASRPAPQGAGGYTF.

In DNA form, the CDR3 reads TGTGCCAGCAGCCCCCTCGGACTGGAGCACACAGATACGCAGTATTTT. Its protein product is CASSPLGLEHTDTQYF. This chain links TRBV7-9 with TRBJ2-3; weak D call: TRBD2 (5 bases). CDR3 length equals 16 residues. The germline V gene has CDR1 SEHNR and CDR2 FQNEAQ (reference sequence). With 5 bases removed from V and 2 bases from J, the gap between germline ends came to 17 bases.

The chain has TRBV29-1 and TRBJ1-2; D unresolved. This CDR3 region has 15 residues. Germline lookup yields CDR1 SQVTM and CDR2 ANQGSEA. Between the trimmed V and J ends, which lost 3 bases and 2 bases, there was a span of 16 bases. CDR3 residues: CSVDPLGLLNYGYTF. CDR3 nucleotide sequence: TGCAGCGTTGACCCCCTAGGGTTACTCAACTATGGCTACACCTTC.

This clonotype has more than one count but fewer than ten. CDR3: CASSLGLRTELSKVQETQYF. The CDR3 DNA reads as TGCGCCAGCAGCTTGGGTTTAAGGACAGAGCTTAGCAAAGTCCAAGAGACCCAGTACTTC. The chain employs TRBV5-1 and TRBJ2-5; D may be TRBD1 (6 bases). The CDR3 is 20 amino acids. Between the trimmed V and J ends, which lost 0 bases and 1 base, there was a span of 25 bases. Germline V CDR1 and CDR2: SGHRS, YFSETQ.

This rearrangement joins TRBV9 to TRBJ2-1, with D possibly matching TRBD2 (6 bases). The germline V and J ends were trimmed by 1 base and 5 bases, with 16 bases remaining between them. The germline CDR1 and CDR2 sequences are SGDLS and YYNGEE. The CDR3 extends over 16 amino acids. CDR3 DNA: TGTGCCAGCAGCGTAATTGGAGCTGGAGGGCACAATGAGCAGTTCTTC. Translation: CASSVIGAGGHNEQFF.